The next 20 T cell receptor beta chains were all read from a single sample in a study of neoadjuvant nivolumab and ipilimumab in lung cancer. The method was immunoSEQ multiplex PCR; TCRdb's version includes in-frame clones alone and lacks a portion of them. Here the sample spans 24,000 or so clones, over 80% being singletons. The sequenced sample was peripheral blood, obtained before neoadjuvant nivolumab, alone or with ipilimumab. The receptors here all came from an adult with non-small cell lung cancer.

The rearrangement links TRBV7-2 to TRBJ2-2, with a weak D call TRBD2 (5 bases). Trimming removed 1 base at V and 6 bases at J, with 15 bases between. Germline V lookup: CDR1 SGHTA, CDR2 FQGNSA. This CDR3 is built from 16 residues. The CDR3 spells CASSLVGYGGSGELFF. The CDR3 DNA follows: TGTGCCAGCAGCTTAGTCGGTTACGGCGGGTCCGGGGAGCTGTTTTTT.

The V gene is TRBV29-1, the J gene TRBJ1-1, with 7 positions matching TRBD1. V gave up 6 bases and J gave up 1 base; unmatched junction bases: 11. CDR1 SQVTM and CDR2 ANQGSEA come from the germline V gene. This CDR3 is built from 15 residues. The CDR3: CSVGFRGTANTEAFF. The CDR3 DNA follows: TGCAGCGTGGGCTTCCGCGGGACAGCGAACACTGAAGCTTTCTTT.

The rearrangement links TRBV28 to TRBJ1-2; D perhaps matches TRBD1 (6 bases). The CDR3 has 14 residues. V was shortened by 4 bases and J by 4 bases, with 13 bases between the two germline ends. The germline gives CDR1 MDHEN, CDR2 SYDVKM. CDR3 nucleotides: TGTGCCAGCAGTTCAGGGACACTCCGCTATGGCTACACCTTC. Protein sequence: CASSSGTLRYGYTF.

This chain uses TRBV2 with TRBJ1-1; tentatively, D is TRBD1 (5 bases). The length of the CDR3 is 14 residues. V was cut by 7 bases and J by 8 bases, with 20 bases left in between. The germline gives CDR1 SNHLY, CDR2 FYNNEI. The CDR3 region is CASTTYLTAREAFF. As DNA, the CDR3 is TGTGCCAGCACTACTTATTTGACAGCACGAGAAGCTTTCTTT.

This clone was observed a handful of times. The chain has TRBV5-6 and TRBJ2-5; either TRBD1 or TRBD2 may fit D (5 bases each). This CDR3 is 14 amino acids long. Per germline, CDR1 SGHDT and CDR2 YYEEEE. The V gene lost 4 bases and the J gene lost 5 bases, with 15 bases spanning the gap. CDR3 in amino acids: CASSPWDRRETQYF. In DNA, the CDR3 is TGTGCCAGCAGCCCCTGGGACCGGCGGGAGACCCAGTACTTC.

The CDR3 spells CASSQSLDPIPYEQYF. The CDR3 region has the DNA TGTGCCAGCAGCCAATCGTTGGACCCTATTCCCTACGAGCAGTACTTC. The V gene is TRBV14, the J gene TRBJ2-7; D gene ambiguous. V lost 2 bases and J 2 bases, leaving 16 bases between the germline ends. Germline CDR1 is SGHDN and CDR2 is FVKESK. There are 16 residues in the CDR3.

The genes are TRBV7-9 and TRBJ1-1; D uncertain. The V gene's germline CDR1 is SEHNR and CDR2 FQNEAQ (reference sequence). Trimming pared 1 base from V and 0 bases from J, leaving 12 bases between. The CDR3 extends over 16 amino acids. Here the CDR3 DNA reads TGTGCCAGCAGCTTAGTACACATGGTCATGAACACTGAAGCTTTCTTT. Its translation is CASSLVHMVMNTEAFF.

This chain uses TRBV5-4 with TRBJ2-5; the D is unclear. Germline values: CDR1 SGHNT, CDR2 YYREEE (reference sequence). Between the trimmed V and J ends, which lost 4 bases and 2 bases, there was a span of 12 bases. This CDR3 has 14 residues. The DNA for the CDR3 is TGTGCCAGCAGCCTCCCGACACGACAAGAGACCCAGTACTTC. This sequence encodes CASSLPTRQETQYF.

This clone has just a few counts. This chain uses TRBV14 with TRBJ1-2, with 7 bases matching TRBD1. Germline CDR1 SGHDN, CDR2 FVKESK. V gave up 2 bases and J gave up 8 bases; unmatched junction bases: 2. The CDR3 is 12 amino acids. Here the CDR3 DNA reads TGTGCCAGCAGCCAAACAGGGGAAGGCTACACCTTC. It is translated as CASSQTGEGYTF. Supplemented by reference TRBV14 and TRBJ1-2, the full variable domain reads EAGVTQFPSHSVIEKGQTVTLRCDPISGHDNLYWYRRVMGKEIKFLLHFVKESKQDESGMPNNRFLAERTGGTYSTLKVQPAELEDSGVYFCASSQTGEGYTFGSGTRLTVV.

The chain has TRBV7-7 and TRBJ2-7, with D perhaps TRBD1 (6 bases). CDR1 is SSHAT, CDR2 FNYEAQ, per germline (reference sequence). This CDR3 has 13 residues. V gave up 4 bases and J gave up 3 bases, with 10 bases separating them. CDR3 DNA: TGTGCCAGCAGCTCACTAGGGGGCTACGAGCAGTACTTC. This codes for CASSSLGGYEQYF.

This clone showed up just a few times. The J gene is TRBJ1-1, the V gene TRBV5-8; 10 bases agree with TRBD1. Per the germline V gene, CDR1 is SGHTS and CDR2 is YDEGEE. The CDR3 extends over 15 amino acids. Trimming took 1 base from V and 11 from J; bases not matched to a gene: 11. The DNA for the CDR3 is TGTGCCAGCAGCTTGACGGGACAGGGGCTTCCAGCGGCTTTCTTT. This gives the protein CASSLTGQGLPAAFF. Supplemented by reference TRBV5-8 and TRBJ1-1, the full variable domain reads EAGVTQSPTHLIKTRGQQATLRCSPISGHTSVYWYQQALGLGLQFLLWYDEGEERNRGNFPPRFSGRQFPNYSSELNVNALELEDSALYLCASSLTGQGLPAAFFGQGTRLTVV.

The chain carries TRBV9 and TRBJ1-1; D not resolved. Germline CDR1 reads SGDLS; CDR2 reads YYNGEE. V shed 0 bases and J shed 7 bases, with 10 bases lying between them. This CDR3 region has 13 residues. CDR3 protein: CASSVGLMGEAFF. The DNA for the CDR3 is TGTGCCAGCAGCGTAGGCCTGATGGGTGAAGCTTTCTTT.

By sample share, this clone is medium-sized. Different DNA sequences within this sample yield the same CDR3. The V gene is TRBV5-4, the J gene TRBJ2-7; 8 bases align to TRBD2. The germline V gene encodes CDR1 SGHNT and CDR2 YYREEE (reference sequence). Unmatched junction bases numbered 4, after V lost 0 bases and J lost 2 bases. This CDR3 is 15 amino acids long. In DNA, the CDR3 is TGTGCCAGCAGCTTGGAAGTCGGGGGGGCCTACGAGCAGTACTTC. This sequence encodes CASSLEVGGAYEQYF.

The chain employs TRBV4-1 and TRBJ1-3; perhaps TRBD1 as D (5 bases). The length of the CDR3 is 18 residues. The germline V gene encodes CDR1 MGHRA and CDR2 YSYEKL. Deletions cut 3 bases from V and 2 bases from J, with 20 bases between. CDR3 protein: CASSHPLRDGSPGNTIYF. For the CDR3, the DNA is TGCGCCAGCAGCCACCCCCTAAGGGACGGGAGCCCTGGAAACACCATATATTTT.

The chain joins TRBV18 to TRBJ1-1, with 10 bases fitting TRBD1. After removal of 3 bases from V and 4 bases from J, the junction contained 11 bases not matched to a gene. Germline CDR1 and CDR2: KGHSH and LQKENI. The CDR3 is 17 residues long. The DNA of the CDR3 is TGTGCCAGCTCACCCCGGGACAGGGGAGGTTTCCGCACTGAAGCTTTCTTT. It is translated as CASSPRDRGGFRTEAFF.

V and J are TRBV6-1 and TRBJ2-3; 7 bases align to TRBD2. J gave up 2 bases and V 3 bases, and 5 bases lay outside the gene matches. CDR3 size: 15 residues. Germline V lookup: CDR1 MNHNS, CDR2 SASEGT. The CDR3 loop is CASSEMGGNTDTQYF. The CDR3 bases are TGTGCCAGCAGTGAGATGGGGGGGAACACAGATACGCAGTATTTT.

The chain is built from TRBV7-2 and TRBJ2-1, with TRBD2 identical over 8 bases. The CDR3 totals 14 residues. Germline V lookup: CDR1 SGHTA, CDR2 FQGNSA. The trim removed 5 bases at V and 4 bases at J, leaving 4 bases unmatched. The CDR3 DNA reads TGTGCCAGCAGCCCCGGGGGGGTTTACAATGAGCAGTTCTTC. Amino acids: CASSPGGVYNEQFF.

The chain uses TRBV5-1 and TRBJ2-2; 7 bases are shared with TRBD2. CDR1 and CDR2 from the germline V gene are SGHRS and YFSETQ. This CDR3 spans 15 amino acids. Unmatched junction bases numbered 2, after V lost 3 bases and J lost 0 bases. The CDR3 nucleotides are TGCGCCAGCAGCTCTGGACTAGCGAACACCGGGGAGCTGTTTTTT. It is translated as CASSSGLANTGELFF.

The chain carries TRBV5-1 and TRBJ2-2, with 7 bases fitting TRBD1. The germline V gene encodes CDR1 SGHRS and CDR2 YFSETQ. The CDR3 totals 14 residues. V lost 4 bases, J lost 2 bases, and 2 bases stayed unmatched. CDR3: CASSGTVNTGELFF. CDR3 in DNA: TGCGCCAGCAGCGGGACAGTAAACACCGGGGAGCTGTTTTTT.

This clone was recorded once. The chain is built from TRBV18 and TRBJ2-3, with 7 bases identical to TRBD1. Germline CDR1 and CDR2: KGHSH and LQKENI. The V and J ends lost 0 bases and 4 bases, in that order; junction bases with no gene match: 7. CDR3 length: 16 residues. CDR3 protein: CASSPPATGYPDTQYF. CDR3 coding DNA: TGTGCCAGCTCACCACCGGCGACAGGGTATCCAGATACGCAGTATTTT.